Listed here is a single T cell receptor beta chain. The antigen remains undetermined. This sample was taken from a study of graft-versus-host responses after intestinal transplantation. Across the study: Once they had received anti-thymocyte globulin induction, all recipients took tacrolimus and steroids for approximately 3 years.

The CDR3 runs 14 residues. Germline CDR1 and CDR2: SGHTA and FQGNSA. The J segment lost 7 bases and the V segment lost 5 bases, leaving 8 bases of the junction unmatched. Some clones are missing from TCRdb's copy, which holds only in-frame ones; the method was immunoSEQ multiplex PCR. The sample shows more than 90,000 clones, roughly 93% of them seen only once. The material was unstimulated CD8+ T cells sorted from spleen or lymph node cells, obtained before intestinal transplant. The chain carries TRBV7-2 and TRBJ2-3, with 8 bases lining up with TRBD1. This clonotype originated in a human donor who received an intestinal transplant. This CDR3 reads CASSPDRAGNTQYF. The CDR3 coding sequence is TGTGCCAGCAGCCCGGACAGGGCCGGAAATACGCAGTATTTT.